The sequence of this T cell receptor beta chain was determined in a study of blood T cell repertoires in COVID-19 (dated by TCRdb to about 2020). For context, the study as a whole: Samples from collaborators originated in the United States, Italy and Spain and spanned both the acute and convalescent phases of COVID-19. Where HLA class I and class II types were available, the types were taken from metadata supplied by the sample provider, not from assay-based typing. The repertoires were made available in a free public database intended to serve as a resource for research on the immune response to SARS-CoV-2. Samples were obtained from the ongoing ImmuneRACE study (first 160 participants) and from approximately 1,200 subjects provided by 6 global collaborators. The sample metadata nearly always contained a de-identified subject ID, COVID-19 status, age in years and sex. The material from the prospective study consisted of cDNA or gDNA derived from T cells, B-cell-depleted T cells, or PBMCs. Subjects who had been exposed to COVID-19, were actively infected with it, or had recovered from it provided the deeply sampled blood TCRbeta repertoires that made up the dataset. The research as a whole found: Clinical and demographic metadata were provided uncurated, with the amount varying by source and participant.

As regards this clone: Its antigen specificity is not known. There are no base qualities to consult, and no much larger clone falls within one base.

Another Seattle source contributed samples from volunteer blood donors who had recovered from COVID-19. Collaborating institutions collected whole blood in K2EDTA tubes following their own protocols. Collaborator samples were shipped for TCRbeta analysis as frozen whole blood, isolated PBMCs, or DNA extracted from either sample type. The germline V gene encodes CDR1 SNHLY and CDR2 FYNNEI. The CDR3 goes from the cysteine to the phenylalanine over 14 residues. Here the CDR3 DNA is all that survives: 42 bases in frame from base 1. V is pruned by 7 bases and J by 5 bases, leaving 7 bases of the junction without a gene match. TCRbeta CDR3 regions were amplified from genomic DNA using the immunoSEQ Assay, a bias-controlled multiplex PCR. Per the original workflow: Nucleated cell counts per sample were estimated from amplification of reference gene primers within the assay. To quantify the absolute abundance of each unique TCRbeta CDR3 rearrangement, sequence reads were collapsed and filtered. Productive Simpson clonality was computed per sample as the square root of Simpson's diversity index over productive rearrangements. Entries here come from immuneACCESS through TCRdb and include only in-frame sequences with V and J called. Some clones fail to appear in such tables; in the studies checked, an unresolved V gene covers under half of the shortfall, and the cause of the remainder is unknown. V and J calls and clone size come straight from that table; D and trimming were deduced from the DNA. The sample table records some 160,000 clones; 88% of these occur just once. The ten largest clones represent around 2% of the sample.

The chain couples TRBV2 to TRBJ2-1; the central 8 bases match TRBD2. The sequencing sample was made of peripheral blood. The source is a man aged 45-60 years who had recovered from COVID-19. The sequenced DNA is TGTGCCAGCATTAGCGGGATTGCCAACAATGAGCAGTTCTTC. Its protein product is CASISGIANNEQFF. The entire variable domain, with the stretches around the CDR3 drawn from the reference TRBV2 and TRBJ2-1 proteins, is EPEVTQTPSHQVTQMGQEVILRCVPISNHLYFYWYRQILGQKVEFLVSFYNNEISEKSEIFDDQFSVERPDGSNFTLKIRSTKLEDSAMYFCASISGIANNEQFFGPGTRLTVL.